The subject of this entry is one T cell receptor (beta chain). This receptor's antigen is unknown. No base quality values were provided; no much bigger clone lies one nucleotide off. The data were obtained in a study of a mutant IDH1 vaccine in newly diagnosed glioma (dated by TCRdb to the early 2020s). A note on the overall study: Across visits V03 through V10, patients got a total of eight vaccinations, given in weeks 1, 3, 5, 7, 11, 15, 19 and 23. Before enrollment, most patients had been given radiochemotherapy with temozolomide as standard therapy, while the rest had received either radiotherapy alone or temozolomide alone. Of the 30 or so patients who were treated, about 62% were male and approximately 40% were female, and the mean age was about 37 years. Peripheral blood samples were drawn at six visits, namely V03 (baseline), V05, V07, V10, V12 and V13. Vaccination began 4-6 weeks after radiotherapy alone, or alongside temozolomide cycles in the chemotherapy-containing groups. Longitudinal TCRB deep sequencing was performed for some 25 treated patients wherever samples were available for exploratory analyses. Overall study results and their limits: PBMC samples for TCRB deep sequencing were selected based on availability. Changes in the top peripheral T cell clonotypes picked up by TCRB sequencing did not appear to be linked to pseudoprogression. Immune responses induced by the vaccine were seen in around 94% of patients across multiple MHC alleles. The authors noted that analyses of patient blood samples could not be reproduced because of sample limitations.

The germline V gene specifies SQVTM as CDR1 and ANQGSEA as CDR2. Trimmed from V: 4 bases; trimmed from J: 7 bases; junction bases lacking a gene match: 13. From the cysteine through the phenylalanine, the CDR3 covers 15 amino acids. Of all the DNA, just the CDR3 is kept, 45 bases in frame from base 1. The receptor library was made with the immunoSEQ multiplex PCR assay. The hsTCRB Kit was used according to the manufacturer's protocol to amplify rearranged TCR beta chain sequences. An Illumina MiSeq was used to sequence the TCRB libraries. In the paper's pipeline: The proprietary platform of the kit vendor was used for demultiplexing, trimming and gene mapping. TCRdb obtained this table from immuneACCESS and retained in-frame rearrangements with V and J assigned. These tables miss some clones; where compared with another copy, unresolved V genes account for less than half of the shortfall, and the remainder is unexplained. Clone size and the V and J calls come from that table; the DNA yielded D and trimming. Recorded for this sample are tens of thousands of clones; roughly nine tenths of them occurred a single time. The top ten clonotypes cover around 2.5% of the sample.

What this sample's time point label stands for: week 11, during vaccination. Each vaccine dose, consisting of 300 ug of a 20-mer mutant IDH1 peptide in Montanide, was administered subcutaneously with topical imiquimod. Newly diagnosed WHO grade 3 or 4 IDH1-mutant astrocytomas showing loss of nuclear ATRX were present in the donors. The samples were drawn from NOA16, a multicentre, single-arm, open-label phase I trial in Germany that tested a mutant IDH1 peptide vaccine in humans for the first time. Genomic DNA for TCRB sequencing was extracted from EDTA blood using the DNeasy Blood and Tissue Kit. Here the chain combines TRBV29-1 and TRBJ1-2, with 9 bases matching TRBD1. Sequenced here: PBMCs, sampled from a glioma patient whose treatment included an IDH1 peptide vaccine. The clonotype was recovered from a man aged 50 to 59 with glioma. The sequence in DNA is TGCAGCGTTGTAGCCCCCGGGACAGGGAGTGGTGGCTACACCTTC. Its protein product is CSVVAPGTGSGGYTF.